Given below is one T cell receptor beta chain in context. V was cut by 5 bases and J by 3 bases, with 17 bases left in between. The CDR3 is 15 amino acids. Germline V lookup: CDR1 SGHNT, CDR2 YENEEA. The data were produced by immunoSEQ multiplex PCR, yet TCRdb's version contains in-frame clones alone and is incomplete. The top ten clones hold around 15% of a sample with 100,000 or so clones, 70% to 90% of them seen once. These data belong to a study of blood T cell repertoires in COVID-19. Study-level background: Specimens from acute and convalescent COVID-19 originated in the United States, Italy and Spain.

The receptor was isolated from a man aged 50-59 years with active or convalescent COVID-19. V is TRBV11-3 and J is TRBJ2-7; tentative D call: TRBD1 (6 bases). The material sequenced was peripheral blood. The CDR3 region is CASSPGQSHNYEQYF. The DNA for the CDR3 is TGTGCCAGCAGCCCTGGACAGTCTCATAACTACGAGCAGTACTTC.